This T cell receptor (beta chain) was sequenced for a study of T-cell memory formation after mild COVID-19. Study-wide background: TCR clusters showed largely donor specificity.

CDR3 size: 15 residues. The V and J ends lost 4 bases and 2 bases respectively, with 12 bases between them. CDR1 and CDR2 (germline): LGHNA, YSLEER. Study results and caveats: CD4+ contracting clones were found mainly in CM and EM, and CD8+ ones in EMRA.

Libraries for TCRalpha and TCRbeta carried sample barcodes and unique molecular identifiers via 5'RACE. TCRdb reanalysed the 5' RACE reads using MiXCR and keeps one entry per CDR3 protein. The repertoire includes hundreds of thousands of distinct CDR3 sequences, about a sixth of them detected once, and around a fifth sits in the top ten. At least ten counts were recorded for this clonotype. Its antigen remains unidentified. The clonotype was recovered from a man between 18 and 35 years old who had mild COVID-19 (a few samples of this study predate the infection). Cell type and time point are not known. Source material: PBMCs or a T cell subset sorted from them (not recorded which). The V gene is TRBV4-3, the J gene TRBJ1-5, with D possibly matching TRBD1 (5 bases). The CDR3 spells CASSPEAGGNQPQHF. In nucleotides, the CDR3 is TGCGCCAGCAGCCCAGAAGCGGGGGGCAATCAGCCCCAGCATTTT.